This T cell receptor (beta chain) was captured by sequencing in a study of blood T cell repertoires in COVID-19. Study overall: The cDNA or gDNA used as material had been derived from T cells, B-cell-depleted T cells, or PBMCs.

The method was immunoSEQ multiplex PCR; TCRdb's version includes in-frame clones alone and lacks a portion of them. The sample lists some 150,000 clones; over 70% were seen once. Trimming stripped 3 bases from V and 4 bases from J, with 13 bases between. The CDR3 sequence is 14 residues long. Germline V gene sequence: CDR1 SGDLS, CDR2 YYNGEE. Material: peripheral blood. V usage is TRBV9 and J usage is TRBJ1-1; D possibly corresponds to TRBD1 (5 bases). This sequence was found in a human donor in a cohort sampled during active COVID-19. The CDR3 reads CASSASGGITEAFF. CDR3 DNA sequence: TGTGCCAGCAGCGCAAGTGGGGGGATCACTGAAGCTTTCTTT.